The rows below give T cell receptor beta chains drawn from one sample of a study of PD-L1 blockade in urothelial cancer. Measured with immunoSEQ multiplex PCR; TCRdb has only the in-frame clones, and not every one. Of roughly 40,000 clones listed, 91% are singletons. The sequencing here drew on PBMCs, taken around atezolizumab (anti-PD-L1) treatment. These receptors were obtained from a man aged 65 to 79 with urothelial cancer. The CDR3 runs from the conserved cysteine through the conserved F or W. The order of the fields is J gene, clone size, D gene, V gene, CDR3 protein, CDR3 DNA. A D gene is named only where the DNA matches it firmly. Part of the rows lack a size; the others show once, few, many or a class for expanded clones.

j_call: TRBJ1-1
clone_size: .
d_call: TRBD1
v_call: TRBV7-8
cdr3_aa: CASSYRGRGTEAFF
cdr3_nt: TGTGCCAGCAGCTACAGGGGGCGGGGGACTGAAGCTTTCTTT

j_call: TRBJ1-1
clone_size: .
d_call: .
v_call: TRBV5-1
cdr3_aa: CASSLAGGDNTEAFF
cdr3_nt: TGCGCCAGCAGCTTGGCCGGGGGGGATAACACTGAAGCTTTCTTT

j_call: TRBJ1-2
clone_size: .
d_call: .
v_call: TRBV5-6
cdr3_aa: CASSRRGGANYGYTF
cdr3_nt: TGTGCCAGCAGCCGAAGGGGCGGAGCTAACTATGGCTACACCTTC

j_call: TRBJ2-7
clone_size: .
d_call: TRBD2
v_call: TRBV6-1
cdr3_aa: CASRGLAGGEQYF
cdr3_nt: TGTGCCAGCAGGGGACTAGCGGGAGGTGAGCAGTACTTC

j_call: TRBJ2-7
clone_size: .
d_call: TRBD1
v_call: TRBV28
cdr3_aa: CASSPQTTGGNEQYF
cdr3_nt: TGTGCCAGCAGCCCGCAGACGACAGGGGGAAACGAGCAGTACTTC

j_call: TRBJ2-1
clone_size: once
d_call: .
v_call: TRBV6-1
cdr3_aa: CASSAGFSYNEQFF
cdr3_nt: TGTGCCAGCAGTGCGGGTTTCTCCTACAATGAGCAGTTCTTC

j_call: TRBJ2-2
clone_size: .
d_call: .
v_call: TRBV11-2
cdr3_aa: CATPQGRHSGELFF
cdr3_nt: TGTGCCACCCCCCAGGGGCGGCATAGCGGGGAGCTGTTTTTT

j_call: TRBJ2-3
clone_size: .
d_call: TRBD1
v_call: TRBV19
cdr3_aa: CASSPDRATDTQYF
cdr3_nt: TGTGCCAGTAGTCCGGACAGGGCGACAGATACGCAGTATTTT

j_call: TRBJ2-3
clone_size: .
d_call: TRBD2
v_call: TRBV7-3
cdr3_aa: CASSPRGLAESTDTQYF
cdr3_nt: TGTGCCAGCAGCCCCCGAGGACTAGCGGAGAGCACAGATACGCAGTATTTT

j_call: TRBJ1-4
clone_size: medium-sized
d_call: .
v_call: TRBV15
cdr3_aa: CATSRSGEGSEKLFF
cdr3_nt: TGTGCCACCAGTCGATCAGGGGAAGGGAGTGAAAAACTGTTTTTT

j_call: TRBJ2-7
clone_size: .
d_call: TRBD2
v_call: TRBV28
cdr3_aa: CASRRYGTSGRALAGDPHYEQYF
cdr3_nt: TGTGCCAGCAGAAGATATGGGACTAGCGGGAGGGCCCTCGCGGGCGACCCCCACTACGAGCAGTACTTC

j_call: TRBJ2-7
clone_size: .
d_call: .
v_call: TRBV5-4
cdr3_aa: CASSSMGPEVYEQYF
cdr3_nt: TGTGCCAGCAGCAGTATGGGCCCGGAGGTCTACGAGCAGTACTTC

j_call: TRBJ2-1
clone_size: .
d_call: .
v_call: TRBV7-2
cdr3_aa: CASSLAPPSASYNEQFF
cdr3_nt: TGTGCCAGCAGCTTAGCGCCCCCTAGCGCATCCTACAATGAGCAGTTCTTC

j_call: TRBJ2-3
clone_size: .
d_call: TRBD2
v_call: TRBV10-2
cdr3_aa: CASSVPAGLASPDTQYF
cdr3_nt: TGCGCCAGCAGTGTCCCGGCGGGACTAGCGAGTCCAGATACGCAGTATTTT

j_call: TRBJ2-2
clone_size: .
d_call: TRBD2
v_call: TRBV28
cdr3_aa: CASRGTSGNTGELFF
cdr3_nt: TGTGCCAGCAGAGGGACTAGCGGAAACACCGGGGAGCTGTTTTTT

j_call: TRBJ2-7
clone_size: .
d_call: TRBD1
v_call: TRBV9
cdr3_aa: CASSVGTGRSGLNEQYF
cdr3_nt: TGTGCCAGCAGCGTAGGGACAGGGAGATCCGGGCTCAACGAGCAGTACTTC

j_call: TRBJ2-7
clone_size: .
d_call: .
v_call: TRBV9
cdr3_aa: CASSPAGSYEQYF
cdr3_nt: TGTGCCAGCAGTCCGGCGGGGTCCTACGAGCAGTACTTC

j_call: TRBJ2-1
clone_size: .
d_call: TRBD2
v_call: TRBV10-2
cdr3_aa: CASSESRLAGRESSEQFF
cdr3_nt: TGCGCCAGCAGTGAGTCGAGACTAGCGGGAAGAGAATCGAGTGAGCAGTTCTTC

j_call: TRBJ2-1
clone_size: .
d_call: .
v_call: TRBV10-1
cdr3_aa: CASSDRGSDEQFF
cdr3_nt: TGCGCCAGCAGTGATCGGGGTAGCGATGAGCAGTTCTTC

j_call: TRBJ2-1
clone_size: .
d_call: .
v_call: TRBV5-5
cdr3_aa: CASSLNGGPGEQFF
cdr3_nt: TGTGCCAGCAGCTTAAACGGAGGCCCTGGAGAGCAGTTCTTC

j_call: TRBJ2-2
clone_size: .
d_call: .
v_call: TRBV5-1
cdr3_aa: CASSLAGGGQTGELFF
cdr3_nt: TGCGCCAGCAGCTTGGCCGGCGGGGGACAAACCGGGGAGCTGTTTTTT

j_call: TRBJ2-7
clone_size: .
d_call: TRBD1
v_call: TRBV9
cdr3_aa: CASSVGTGRYEQYF
cdr3_nt: TGTGCCAGCAGCGTTGGGACAGGGCGCTACGAGCAGTACTTC

j_call: TRBJ2-2
clone_size: .
d_call: TRBD1
v_call: TRBV7-3
cdr3_aa: CASSLQGGNGELFF
cdr3_nt: TGTGCCAGCAGCTTACAAGGGGGCAACGGGGAGCTGTTTTTT

j_call: TRBJ2-3
clone_size: .
d_call: .
v_call: TRBV5-1
cdr3_aa: CASSPSTDTQYF
cdr3_nt: TGCGCCAGCAGCCCTAGCACAGATACGCAGTATTTT

j_call: TRBJ2-2
clone_size: .
d_call: .
v_call: TRBV7-9
cdr3_aa: CASSLGFGLPGELFF
cdr3_nt: TGTGCCAGCAGCTTAGGGTTTGGGCTACCCGGGGAGCTGTTTTTT

j_call: TRBJ2-1
clone_size: .
d_call: TRBD2
v_call: TRBV6-1
cdr3_aa: CASSEGGSGRAHEQFF
cdr3_nt: TGTGCCAGCAGTGAAGGAGGTAGCGGGAGGGCCCATGAGCAGTTCTTC

j_call: TRBJ1-1
clone_size: .
d_call: .
v_call: TRBV7-8
cdr3_aa: CASSLTRPTRGGTEAFF
cdr3_nt: TGTGCCAGCAGCTTAACAAGGCCAACCCGGGGGGGAACTGAAGCTTTCTTT

j_call: TRBJ2-1
clone_size: .
d_call: .
v_call: TRBV6-5
cdr3_aa: CASSYVRERNEQFF
cdr3_nt: TGTGCCAGCAGTTACGTCCGGGAGAGGAATGAGCAGTTCTTC

j_call: TRBJ2-2
clone_size: .
d_call: TRBD1
v_call: TRBV6-1
cdr3_aa: CASRDRERAGELFF
cdr3_nt: TGTGCCAGCAGAGACAGGGAAAGGGCCGGGGAGCTGTTTTTT

j_call: TRBJ2-7
clone_size: .
d_call: .
v_call: TRBV7-9
cdr3_aa: CASSLGTVYEQYF
cdr3_nt: TGTGCCAGCAGCTTAGGGACAGTCTACGAGCAGTACTTC

j_call: TRBJ2-7
clone_size: .
d_call: .
v_call: TRBV5-4
cdr3_aa: CASSLDPGRDEQYF
cdr3_nt: TGTGCCAGCAGCTTGGATCCGGGTCGGGACGAGCAGTACTTC

j_call: TRBJ2-7
clone_size: .
d_call: .
v_call: TRBV18
cdr3_aa: CASSPGAGEQYF
cdr3_nt: TGTGCCAGCTCACCGGGGGCGGGTGAGCAGTACTTC

j_call: TRBJ2-5
clone_size: .
d_call: .
v_call: TRBV5-1
cdr3_aa: CASSLEAGWVQETQYF
cdr3_nt: TGCGCCAGCAGCTTGGAGGCAGGTTGGGTCCAAGAGACCCAGTACTTC

j_call: TRBJ1-4
clone_size: .
d_call: .
v_call: TRBV27
cdr3_aa: CASSPRATSGEKLFF
cdr3_nt: TGTGCCAGCAGTCCCCGGGCCACGTCAGGGGAAAAACTGTTTTTT

j_call: TRBJ2-5
clone_size: .
d_call: TRBD1
v_call: TRBV4-1
cdr3_aa: CASSQQGVNQETQYF
cdr3_nt: TGCGCCAGCAGCCAACAGGGGGTCAACCAAGAGACCCAGTACTTC

j_call: TRBJ1-1
clone_size: .
d_call: .
v_call: TRBV5-1
cdr3_aa: CASLRGENTEAFF
cdr3_nt: TGCGCCAGCCTCAGGGGAGAGAACACTGAAGCTTTCTTT

j_call: TRBJ2-2
clone_size: .
d_call: TRBD2
v_call: TRBV6-1
cdr3_aa: CASSPGLAATGELFF
cdr3_nt: TGTGCCAGCAGTCCTGGACTAGCGGCAACCGGGGAGCTGTTTTTT

j_call: TRBJ1-5
clone_size: .
d_call: .
v_call: TRBV19
cdr3_aa: CASSRDGNQPQHF
cdr3_nt: TGTGCCAGTAGTAGAGACGGGAATCAGCCCCAGCATTTT

j_call: TRBJ2-3
clone_size: .
d_call: .
v_call: TRBV11-2
cdr3_aa: CASSHTRALTDTQYF
cdr3_nt: TGTGCCAGCAGCCACACCAGAGCGCTCACAGATACGCAGTATTTT

j_call: TRBJ1-2
clone_size: .
d_call: .
v_call: TRBV28
cdr3_aa: CASLGQGYGYTF
cdr3_nt: TGTGCCAGCTTGGGGCAGGGATATGGCTACACCTTC

j_call: TRBJ1-4
clone_size: .
d_call: .
v_call: TRBV6-5
cdr3_aa: CASSPFRDSRAKLFF
cdr3_nt: TGTGCCAGCAGTCCGTTCAGAGACTCCCGCGCTAAACTGTTTTTT

j_call: TRBJ1-5
clone_size: .
d_call: .
v_call: TRBV14
cdr3_aa: CASSQVFTVRGALGQPQHF
cdr3_nt: TGTGCCAGCAGCCAAGTATTTACGGTTCGGGGGGCGCTTGGGCAGCCCCAGCATTTT

j_call: TRBJ2-7
clone_size: .
d_call: .
v_call: TRBV7-2
cdr3_aa: CASSFGQATYEQYF
cdr3_nt: TGTGCCAGCAGCTTTGGTCAGGCCACCTACGAGCAGTACTTC

j_call: TRBJ1-5
clone_size: .
d_call: TRBD1
v_call: TRBV2
cdr3_aa: CASSVNPWTGGNQPQHF
cdr3_nt: TGTGCCAGCAGTGTTAACCCATGGACAGGGGGAAATCAGCCCCAGCATTTT

j_call: TRBJ2-7
clone_size: once
d_call: TRBD1
v_call: TRBV28
cdr3_aa: CASSPLPWTGVYEQYF
cdr3_nt: TGTGCCAGCAGTCCTCTGCCCTGGACAGGGGTTTACGAGCAGTACTTC